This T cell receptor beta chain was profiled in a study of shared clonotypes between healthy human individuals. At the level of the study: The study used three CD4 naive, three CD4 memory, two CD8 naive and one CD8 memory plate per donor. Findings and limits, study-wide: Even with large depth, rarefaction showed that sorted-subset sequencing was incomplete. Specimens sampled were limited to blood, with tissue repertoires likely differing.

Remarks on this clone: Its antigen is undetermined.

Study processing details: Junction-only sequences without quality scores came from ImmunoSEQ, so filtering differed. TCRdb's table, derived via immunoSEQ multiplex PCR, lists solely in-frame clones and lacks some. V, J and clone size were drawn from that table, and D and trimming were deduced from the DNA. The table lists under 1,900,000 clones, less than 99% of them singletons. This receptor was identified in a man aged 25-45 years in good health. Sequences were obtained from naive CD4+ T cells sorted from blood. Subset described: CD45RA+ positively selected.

CDR3 amino acids: CATSKDGYPGELFF. CDR3 coding DNA: TGTGCCACCAGCAAGGACGGTTATCCCGGGGAGCTGTTTTTT. The gene calls are TRBV15 and TRBJ2-2; D remains unclear. Per germline, CDR1 LNHNV and CDR2 YYDKDF (reference sequence). Trimming cost V 4 bases and J 6 bases, with 12 bases left between them. The CDR3 length is 14 residues.